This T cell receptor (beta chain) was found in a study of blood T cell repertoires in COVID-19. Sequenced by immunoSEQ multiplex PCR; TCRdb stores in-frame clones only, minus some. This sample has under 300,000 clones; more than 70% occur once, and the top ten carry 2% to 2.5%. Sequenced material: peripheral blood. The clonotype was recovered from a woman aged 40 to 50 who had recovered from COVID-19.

This chain's CDR3 is CASSPNRETGGNTGELFF. CDR3 DNA: TGTGCCAGCTCACCAAATCGAGAGACAGGGGGGAACACCGGGGAGCTGTTTTTT. V usage is TRBV18 and J usage is TRBJ2-2, with TRBD1 matching over 9 bases. CDR3 length equals 18 residues. After removal of 2 bases from V and 1 base from J, the junction contained 8 bases not matched to a gene. Germline assignment: CDR1 KGHSH and CDR2 LQKENI.